The T cell receptor (beta chain) described here comes from a study of shared clonotypes between healthy human individuals. Whole-study findings and limits: Naive subsets generally exceeded memory subsets in estimated richness.

The protocol was immunoSEQ multiplex PCR, while the TCRdb copy is restricted to in-frame clones and leaves out a portion. The profile shows roughly 2.5 million clones, around 90% of them singletons. In its sample, this clone was seen once. Its antigen is not known. CDR3 length: 16 amino acids. Per germline, CDR1 MGHRA and CDR2 YSYEKL. V lost 0 bases, J lost 1 base, and 5 bases stayed unmatched. The authors divided CD4+ cells into CD45RA+ naive and CD45RA-negative memory subsets. The sample taken for sequencing was naive CD4+ T cells sorted from blood. The subset: CD45RA+ positively selected. The TCR originated in a man aged 18 to 30 in good health. The V and J genes are TRBV4-1 and TRBJ2-5; 7 bases fit TRBD2. In DNA form, the CDR3 reads TGCGCCAGCAGCCAAGACTGGCGGGGGTTCCAAGAGACCCAGTACTTC. It specifies CASSQDWRGFQETQYF.